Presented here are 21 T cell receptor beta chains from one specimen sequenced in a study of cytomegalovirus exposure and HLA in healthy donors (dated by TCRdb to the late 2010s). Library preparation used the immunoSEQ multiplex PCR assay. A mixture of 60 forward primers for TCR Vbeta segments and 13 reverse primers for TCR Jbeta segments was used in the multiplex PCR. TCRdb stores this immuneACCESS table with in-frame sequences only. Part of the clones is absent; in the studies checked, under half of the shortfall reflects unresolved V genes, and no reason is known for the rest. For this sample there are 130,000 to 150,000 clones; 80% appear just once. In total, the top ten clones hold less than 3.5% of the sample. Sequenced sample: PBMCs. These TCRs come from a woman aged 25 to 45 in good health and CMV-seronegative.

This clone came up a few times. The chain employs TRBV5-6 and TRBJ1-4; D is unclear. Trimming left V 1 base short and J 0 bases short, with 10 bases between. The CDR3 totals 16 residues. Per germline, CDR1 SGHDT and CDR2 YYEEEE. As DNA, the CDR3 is TGTGCCAGCAGCTTGTACGACACCACAACTAATGAAAAACTGTTTTTT. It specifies CASSLYDTTTNEKLFF.

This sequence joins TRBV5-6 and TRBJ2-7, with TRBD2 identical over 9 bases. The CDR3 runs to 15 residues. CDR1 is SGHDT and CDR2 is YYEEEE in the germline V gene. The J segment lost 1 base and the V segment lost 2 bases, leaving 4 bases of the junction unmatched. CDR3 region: CASSLFSGGSYEQYF. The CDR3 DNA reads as TGTGCCAGCAGCTTATTCAGCGGGGGGTCCTACGAGCAGTACTTC.

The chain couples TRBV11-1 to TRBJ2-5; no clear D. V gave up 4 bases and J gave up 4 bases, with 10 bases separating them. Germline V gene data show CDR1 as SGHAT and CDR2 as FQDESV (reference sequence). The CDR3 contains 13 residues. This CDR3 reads CASSSTVRETQYF. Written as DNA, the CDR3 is TGTGCCAGCAGCTCTACAGTCAGAGAGACCCAGTACTTC.

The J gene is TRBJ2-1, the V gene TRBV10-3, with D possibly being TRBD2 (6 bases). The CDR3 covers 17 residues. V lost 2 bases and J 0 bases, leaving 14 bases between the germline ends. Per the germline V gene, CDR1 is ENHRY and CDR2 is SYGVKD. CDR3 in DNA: TGTGCCATCAGTGAGCCGGGCCCGGGACTCTCCTACAATGAGCAGTTCTTC. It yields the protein CAISEPGPGLSYNEQFF.

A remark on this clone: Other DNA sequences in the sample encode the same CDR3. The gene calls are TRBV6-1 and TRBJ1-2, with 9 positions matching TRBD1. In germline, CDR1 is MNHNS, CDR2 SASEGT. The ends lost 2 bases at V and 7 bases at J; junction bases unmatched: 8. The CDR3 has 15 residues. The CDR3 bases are TGTGCCAGCAGTGAAAGGAAGGGGACAGGGCCTGGCTACACCTTC. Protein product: CASSERKGTGPGYTF.

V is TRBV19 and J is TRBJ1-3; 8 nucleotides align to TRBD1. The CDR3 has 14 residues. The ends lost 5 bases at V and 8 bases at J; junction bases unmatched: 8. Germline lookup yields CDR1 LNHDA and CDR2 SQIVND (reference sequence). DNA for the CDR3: TGTGCCAGTAGTGCACAGGGGGTTCAGGACACCATATATTTT. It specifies CASSAQGVQDTIYF. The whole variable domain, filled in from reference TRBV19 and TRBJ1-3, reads DGGITQSPKYLFRKEGQNVTLSCEQNLNHDAMYWYRQDPGQGLRLIYYSQIVNDFQKGDIAEGYSVSREKKESFPLTVTSAQKNPTAFYLCASSAQGVQDTIYFGEGSWLTVV.

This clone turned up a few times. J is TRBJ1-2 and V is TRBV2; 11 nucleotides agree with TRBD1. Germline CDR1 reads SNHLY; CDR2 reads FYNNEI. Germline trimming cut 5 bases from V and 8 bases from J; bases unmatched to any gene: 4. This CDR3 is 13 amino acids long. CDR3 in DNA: TGTGCCAGCAGTTGGGACAGGGGGGGAGGCTACACCTTC. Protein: CASSWDRGGGYTF. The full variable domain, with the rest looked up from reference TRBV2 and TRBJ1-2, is EPEVTQTPSHQVTQMGQEVILRCVPISNHLYFYWYRQILGQKVEFLVSFYNNEISEKSEIFDDQFSVERPDGSNFTLKIRSTKLEDSAMYFCASSWDRGGGYTFGSGTRLTVV.

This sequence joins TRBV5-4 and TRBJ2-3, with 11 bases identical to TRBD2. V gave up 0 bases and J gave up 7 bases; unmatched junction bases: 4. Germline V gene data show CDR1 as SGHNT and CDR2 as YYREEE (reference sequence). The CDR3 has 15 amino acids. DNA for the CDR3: TGTGCCAGCAGCTTGGGACTAGCGGGAAGCAATACGCAGTATTTT. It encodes CASSLGLAGSNTQYF. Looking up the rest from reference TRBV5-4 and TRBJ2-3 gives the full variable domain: ETGVTQSPTHLIKTRGQQVTLRCSSQSGHNTVSWYQQALGQGPQFIFQYYREEENGRGNFPPRFSGLQFPNYSSELNVNALELDDSALYLCASSLGLAGSNTQYFGPGTRLTVL.

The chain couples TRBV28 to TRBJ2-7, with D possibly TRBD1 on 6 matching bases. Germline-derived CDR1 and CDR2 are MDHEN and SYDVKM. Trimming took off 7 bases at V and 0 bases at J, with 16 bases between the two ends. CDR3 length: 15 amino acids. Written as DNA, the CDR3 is TGTGCCAGCAACCGTCCGGGACATAACTCCTACGAGCAGTACTTC. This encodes CASNRPGHNSYEQYF.

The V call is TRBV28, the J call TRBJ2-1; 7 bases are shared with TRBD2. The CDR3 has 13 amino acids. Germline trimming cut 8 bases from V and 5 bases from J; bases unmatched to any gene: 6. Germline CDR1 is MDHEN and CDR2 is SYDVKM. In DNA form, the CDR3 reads TGTGCCAGCGCCGGGCTAGCGGACAATGAGCAGTTCTTC. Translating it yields CASAGLADNEQFF.

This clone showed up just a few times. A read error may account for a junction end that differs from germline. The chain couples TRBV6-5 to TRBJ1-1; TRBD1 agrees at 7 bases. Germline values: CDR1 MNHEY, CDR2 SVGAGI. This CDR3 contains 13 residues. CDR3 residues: CASSYSLGQVAAF. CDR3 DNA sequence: TGTGCCAGCAGTTACTCTCTTGGACAGGTGGCAGCTTTT.

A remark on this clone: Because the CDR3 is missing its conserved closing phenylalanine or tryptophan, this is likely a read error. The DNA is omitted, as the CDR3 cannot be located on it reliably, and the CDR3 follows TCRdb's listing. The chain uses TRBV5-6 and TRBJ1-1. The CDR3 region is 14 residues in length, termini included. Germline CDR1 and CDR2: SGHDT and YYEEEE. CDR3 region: CASSTYQAGVISVA.

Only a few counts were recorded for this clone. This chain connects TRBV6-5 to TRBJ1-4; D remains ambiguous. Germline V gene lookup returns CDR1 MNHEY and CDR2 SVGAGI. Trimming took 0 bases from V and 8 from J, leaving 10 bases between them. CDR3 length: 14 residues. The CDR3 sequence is CASSYSPVQEKLFF. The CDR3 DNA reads TGTGCCAGCAGTTACTCCCCGGTACAGGAAAAACTGTTTTTT.

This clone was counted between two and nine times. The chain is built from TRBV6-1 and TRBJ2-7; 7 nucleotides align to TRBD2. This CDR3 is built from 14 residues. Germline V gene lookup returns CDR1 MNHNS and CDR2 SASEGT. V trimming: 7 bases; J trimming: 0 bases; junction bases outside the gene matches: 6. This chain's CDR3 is CASTGGRVSYEQYF. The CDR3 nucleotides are TGTGCCAGCACCGGCGGGAGAGTCTCCTACGAGCAGTACTTC.

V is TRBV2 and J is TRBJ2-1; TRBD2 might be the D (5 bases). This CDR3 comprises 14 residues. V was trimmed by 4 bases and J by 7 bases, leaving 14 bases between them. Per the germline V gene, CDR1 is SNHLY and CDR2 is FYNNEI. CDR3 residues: CASSVEVLGNEQFF. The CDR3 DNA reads TGTGCCAGCAGTGTGGAGGTCTTAGGGAATGAGCAGTTCTTC.

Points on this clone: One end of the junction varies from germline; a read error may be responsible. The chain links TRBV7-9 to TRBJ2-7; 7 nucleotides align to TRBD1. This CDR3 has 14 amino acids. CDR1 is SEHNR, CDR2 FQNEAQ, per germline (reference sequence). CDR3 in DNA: TGTTCCAGCAGCCCAAGGGGACAGCGCTACGAGCAGTACTTC. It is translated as CSSSPRGQRYEQYF.

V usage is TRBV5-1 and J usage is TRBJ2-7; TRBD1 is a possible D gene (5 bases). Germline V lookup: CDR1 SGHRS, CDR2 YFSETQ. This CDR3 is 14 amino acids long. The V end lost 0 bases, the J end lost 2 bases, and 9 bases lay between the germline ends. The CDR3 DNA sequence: TGCGCCAGCAGCTTGGGGGGCAGAACCTACGAGCAGTACTTC. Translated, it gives CASSLGGRTYEQYF. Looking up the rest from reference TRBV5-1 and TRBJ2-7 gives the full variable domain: KAGVTQTPRYLIKTRGQQVTLSCSPISGHRSVSWYQQTPGQGLQFLFEYFSETQRNKGNFPGRFSGRQFSNSRSEMNVSTLELGDSALYLCASSLGGRTYEQYFGPGTRLTVT.

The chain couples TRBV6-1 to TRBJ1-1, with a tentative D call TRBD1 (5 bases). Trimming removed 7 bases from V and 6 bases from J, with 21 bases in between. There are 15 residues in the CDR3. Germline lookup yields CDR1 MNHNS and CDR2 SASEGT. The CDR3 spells CASNLMDTTASEAFF. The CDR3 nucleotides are TGTGCCAGCAACTTAATGGACACCACCGCCTCTGAAGCTTTCTTT.

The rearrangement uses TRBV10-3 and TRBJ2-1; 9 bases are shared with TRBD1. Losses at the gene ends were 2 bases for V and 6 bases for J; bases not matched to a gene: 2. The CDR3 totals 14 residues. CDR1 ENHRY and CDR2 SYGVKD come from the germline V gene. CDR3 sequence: CAISEPGQGNEQFF. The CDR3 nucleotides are TGTGCCATCAGTGAGCCGGGACAGGGCAATGAGCAGTTCTTC.

CDR3 in amino acids: CASSARWDREAFF. As DNA, the CDR3 is TGCGCCAGCAGTGCCCGGTGGGACAGGGAAGCTTTCTTT. The chain joins TRBV10-1 to TRBJ1-1; 8 nucleotides align to TRBD1. This CDR3 comprises 13 residues. Germline V gene data show CDR1 as WNHNN and CDR2 as SYGVQD (reference sequence). The J segment lost 8 bases and the V segment lost 4 bases, leaving 6 bases of the junction unmatched.

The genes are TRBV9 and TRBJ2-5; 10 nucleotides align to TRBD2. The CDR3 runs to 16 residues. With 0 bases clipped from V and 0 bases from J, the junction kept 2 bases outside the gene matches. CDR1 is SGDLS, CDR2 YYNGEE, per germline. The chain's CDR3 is CASSVGAGGHQETQYF. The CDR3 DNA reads TGTGCCAGCAGCGTAGGAGCGGGAGGGCACCAAGAGACCCAGTACTTC.